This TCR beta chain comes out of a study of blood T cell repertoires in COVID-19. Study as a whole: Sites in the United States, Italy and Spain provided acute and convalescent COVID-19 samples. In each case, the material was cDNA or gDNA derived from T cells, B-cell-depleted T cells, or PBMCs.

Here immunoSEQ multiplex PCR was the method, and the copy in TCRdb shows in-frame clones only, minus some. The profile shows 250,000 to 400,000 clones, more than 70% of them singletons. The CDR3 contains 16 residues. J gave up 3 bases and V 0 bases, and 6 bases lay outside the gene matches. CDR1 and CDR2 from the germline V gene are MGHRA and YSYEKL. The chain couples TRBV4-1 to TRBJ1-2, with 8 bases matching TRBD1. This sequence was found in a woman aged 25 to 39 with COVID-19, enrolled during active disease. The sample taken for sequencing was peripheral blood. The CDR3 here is CASSQEARGPYYGYTF. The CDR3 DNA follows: TGCGCCAGCAGCCAAGAAGCCAGGGGGCCGTACTATGGCTACACCTTC.